A single sample gave rise to the 16 T cell receptor beta chains below, sequenced in a study of Tregs in tolerant kidney transplant recipients. No cognate antigen is known for these TCRs. Assay used: immunoSEQ multiplex PCR; TCRdb lists only in-frame clones, some missing. This sample has approximately 41,000 clones; 95% to 96% occur once, and the top ten carry 0.37%. The sample consisted of Tregs from blood cultured with allogeneic cells. These receptors all come from a human donor in good health.

The chain is built from TRBV19 and TRBJ1-6; D unresolved. The CDR3 contains 17 residues. Germline V gives CDR1 LNHDA, CDR2 SQIVND (reference sequence). V was shortened by 1 base and J by 3 bases, with 13 bases between the two germline ends. Here the CDR3 reads CASSIGPRGSYNSPLHF. DNA of the CDR3: TGTGCCAGTAGTATAGGACCCCGTGGCAGCTATAATTCACCCCTCCACTTT. Drawing the rest from reference TRBV19 and TRBJ1-6, the complete variable domain is DGGITQSPKYLFRKEGQNVTLSCEQNLNHDAMYWYRQDPGQGLRLIYYSQIVNDFQKGDIAEGYSVSREKKESFPLTVTSAQKNPTAFYLCASSIGPRGSYNSPLHFGNGTRLTVT.

This chain uses TRBV14 with TRBJ1-1; D is unclear. V shed 4 bases and J shed 3 bases, with 21 bases lying between them. The CDR3 extends over 17 amino acids. In germline, CDR1 is SGHDN, CDR2 FVKESK. The CDR3 region is CASSPRVGSWWDTEAFF. Here the CDR3 DNA reads TGTGCCAGCAGCCCACGTGTGGGGAGTTGGTGGGACACTGAAGCTTTCTTT.

The rearrangement joins TRBV19 to TRBJ1-1, with 8 nucleotides matching TRBD1. Germline V gives CDR1 LNHDA, CDR2 SQIVND (reference sequence). This CDR3 contains 13 residues. V lost 9 bases to trimming and J lost 4 bases; unmatched junction nucleotides: 7. The chain's CDR3 is CASLQGGITEAFF. For the CDR3, the DNA is TGTGCCAGCTTACAGGGGGGGATCACTGAAGCTTTCTTT.

This chain joins TRBV2 and TRBJ1-2; D might be TRBD1 (6 bases). The germline gives CDR1 SNHLY, CDR2 FYNNEI. CDR3 length equals 11 residues. Trimming cost V 7 bases and J 6 bases, with 9 bases left between them. For the CDR3, the DNA is TGTGCCAGCACGGAGGGGGATGGCTACACCTTC. Translation: CASTEGDGYTF.

The V and J genes are TRBV6-5 and TRBJ1-5; 9 nucleotides line up with TRBD1. CDR1 and CDR2 (germline): MNHEY, SVGAGI. The junction had 6 bases not matched to a gene; V was cut back by 4 bases and J by 5 bases. CDR3 length: 15 amino acids. CDR3 sequence reads: CASSSTGGGHQPQHF. The CDR3 DNA reads TGTGCCAGCAGTTCCACAGGGGGCGGGCATCAGCCCCAGCATTTT.

The rearrangement links TRBV5-6 to TRBJ1-6; D unresolved. The CDR3 has 15 amino acids. The ends were cut back, 6 bases at V and 7 bases at J, with 17 bases in the middle. The germline CDR1 and CDR2 sequences are SGHDT and YYEEEE. CDR3 in DNA: TGTGCCAGCACCGTCGGGTCCGGCAGCAATTCACCCCTCCACTTT. Translated: CASTVGSGSNSPLHF.

The chain joins TRBV4-1 to TRBJ2-3; weak D call: TRBD2 (6 bases). CDR3 length equals 20 residues. Deletions cut 0 bases from V and 0 bases from J, with 22 bases between. The germline CDR1 and CDR2 sequences are MGHRA and YSYEKL. CDR3 in amino acids: CASSQDLNSYAGLSTDTQYF. The CDR3 DNA is TGCGCCAGCAGCCAAGATCTAAATAGTTATGCGGGGCTTAGCACAGATACGCAGTATTTT.

This chain connects TRBV14 to TRBJ2-2; no reliable D call. This CDR3 contains 14 residues. The germline gives CDR1 SGHDN, CDR2 FVKESK. Trimming took off 4 bases at V and 3 bases at J, with 9 bases between the two ends. For the CDR3, the DNA is TGTGCCAGCAGCCCTTTGCGATACACCGGGGAGCTGTTTTTT. It yields the protein CASSPLRYTGELFF.

This sequence joins TRBV5-1 and TRBJ2-1; D call uncertain. Trimming took 3 bases from V and 3 from J, leaving 10 bases between them. CDR3 length equals 14 residues. Germline values: CDR1 SGHRS, CDR2 YFSETQ. The CDR3 is CASSYRALYNEQFF. The CDR3 coding sequence is TGCGCCAGCAGCTACCGGGCTCTCTACAATGAGCAGTTCTTC.

The chain links TRBV7-3 to TRBJ2-2; 9 bases are shared with TRBD2. After removal of 4 bases from V and 2 bases from J, the junction contained 8 bases not matched to a gene. The CDR3 runs to 17 residues. CDR1 is SGHTA, CDR2 FQGTGA, per germline. For the CDR3, the DNA is TGTGCCAGCAGCTCAAGACCGGGACTAGCCAACACCGGGGAGCTGTTTTTT. This encodes CASSSRPGLANTGELFF.

The J gene is TRBJ2-7, the V gene TRBV29-1; D possibly uses TRBD1 or TRBD2 (5 bases each). V lost 3 bases and J lost 0, with 18 bases in between. This CDR3 contains 16 residues. Germline V gene sequence: CDR1 SQVTM, CDR2 ANQGSEA. CDR3 sequence (DNA): TGCAGCGTTGACGGCGTACCAGGGAGACTCTCCTACGAGCAGTACTTC. Translating gives CSVDGVPGRLSYEQYF.

The J gene is TRBJ1-1, the V gene TRBV19; D gene uncertain. The V gene's germline CDR1 is LNHDA and CDR2 SQIVND (reference sequence). V shed 4 bases and J shed 5 bases, with 23 bases lying between them. The CDR3 has 17 amino acids. In nucleotides, the CDR3 is TGTGCCAGTAGTACCCCTCTCTGGACGGGAGTGAGGACTGAAGCTTTCTTT. Translated: CASSTPLWTGVRTEAFF.

The chain recombines TRBV5-1 with TRBJ2-3; D uncertain. V was clipped by 0 bases and J by 5 bases, with 10 bases between them. This CDR3 spans 14 amino acids. Germline V CDR1 and CDR2: SGHRS, YFSETQ. The DNA for the CDR3 is TGCGCCAGCAGCTTGGCTGGTCTGGGAGATACGCAGTATTTT. Protein: CASSLAGLGDTQYF.

CDR3 residues: CASSLGSNEKLFF. CDR3 DNA sequence: TGCGCCAGCAGCTTGGGTTCCAATGAAAAACTGTTTTTT. This chain uses TRBV5-1 with TRBJ1-4; D not certain. There are 13 residues in the CDR3. CDR1 and CDR2 (germline): SGHRS, YFSETQ. V shed 0 bases and J shed 5 bases, with 5 bases lying between them.

This rearrangement joins TRBV7-2 to TRBJ2-3; D gene unclear. CDR3 length: 11 amino acids. The germline V gene has CDR1 SGHTA and CDR2 FQGNSA. Trimming took off 8 bases at V and 1 base at J, with 4 bases between the two ends. Here the CDR3 reads CASRRTDTQYF. The CDR3 DNA sequence: TGTGCCAGCCGCCGCACAGATACGCAGTATTTT. The whole variable domain, remainder taken from reference TRBV7-2 and TRBJ2-3, is GAGVSQSPSNKVTEKGKDVELRCDPISGHTALYWYRQSLGQGLEFLIYFQGNSAPDKSGLPSDRFSAERTGGSVSTLTIQRTQQEDSAVYLCASRRTDTQYFGPGTRLTVL.

The V gene is TRBV7-2, the J gene TRBJ1-2, with a tentative D call TRBD1 (5 bases). V dropped 3 bases and J dropped 4 bases, with 12 bases sitting between them. The germline V gene encodes CDR1 SGHTA and CDR2 FQGNSA. The CDR3 runs 14 residues. CDR3 sequence: CASSFTGSGYGYTF. The CDR3 nucleotides are TGTGCCAGCAGCTTTACAGGATCGGGCTATGGCTACACCTTC. Full variable domain (remainder filled in from reference TRBV7-2 and TRBJ1-2): GAGVSQSPSNKVTEKGKDVELRCDPISGHTALYWYRQSLGQGLEFLIYFQGNSAPDKSGLPSDRFSAERTGGSVSTLTIQRTQQEDSAVYLCASSFTGSGYGYTFGSGTRLTVV.